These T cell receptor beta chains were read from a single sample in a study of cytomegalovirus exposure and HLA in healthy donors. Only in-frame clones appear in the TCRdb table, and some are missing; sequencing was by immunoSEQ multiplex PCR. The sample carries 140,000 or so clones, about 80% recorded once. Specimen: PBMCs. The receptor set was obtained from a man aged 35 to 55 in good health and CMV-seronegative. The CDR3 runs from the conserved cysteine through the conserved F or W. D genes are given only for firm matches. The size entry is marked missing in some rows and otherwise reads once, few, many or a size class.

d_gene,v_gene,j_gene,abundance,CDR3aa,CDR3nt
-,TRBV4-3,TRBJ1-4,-,CASSQDRGGTNEKLFF,TGCGCCAGCAGCCAAGATAGGGGTGGGACTAATGAAAAACTGTTTTTT
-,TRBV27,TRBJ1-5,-,CASNSGQGLYSNQPQHF,TGTGCCAGCAACTCCGGGCAGGGCCTATATAGCAATCAGCCCCAGCATTTT
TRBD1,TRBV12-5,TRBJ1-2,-,CASGLMGQHYGYTF,TGTGCTAGTGGTTTGATGGGACAGCACTATGGCTACACCTTC
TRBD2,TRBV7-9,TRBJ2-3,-,CASSGYWGPGGTDTQYF,TGTGCCAGCAGCGGATATTGGGGACCGGGGGGGACAGATACGCAGTATTTT
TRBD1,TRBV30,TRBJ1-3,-,CAWSVRGQGASGNTIYF,TGTGCCTGGAGTGTACGAGGACAGGGGGCTTCTGGAAACACCATATATTTT
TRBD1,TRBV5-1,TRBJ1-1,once,CASSQRTGNTEAFF,TGCGCCAGCAGCCAACGGACAGGGAACACTGAAGCTTTCTTT
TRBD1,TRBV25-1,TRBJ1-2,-,CASTTGSTNYGYTF,TGTGCCAGCACGACAGGGAGTACTAACTATGGCTACACCTTC
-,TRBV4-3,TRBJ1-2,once,CASSQGGVNYGYTF,TGCGCCAGCAGCCAAGGAGGCGTTAACTATGGCTACACCTTC
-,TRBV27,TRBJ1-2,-,CASRAWGDYGYTF,TGTGCCAGCAGGGCGTGGGGCGATTATGGCTACACCTTC
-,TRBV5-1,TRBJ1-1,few,CASSYRQRNTEAFF,TGCGCCAGCAGCTATCGACAGAGGAACACTGAAGCTTTCTTT
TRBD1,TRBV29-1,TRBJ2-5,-,CSVGGGTGGFEQYF,TGCAGCGTAGGGGGAGGGACAGGGGGCTTTGAGCAGTACTTC
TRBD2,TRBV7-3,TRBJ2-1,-,CASSVSGGSYNEQFF,TGTGCCAGCAGCGTTAGCGGGGGTTCCTACAATGAGCAGTTCTTC
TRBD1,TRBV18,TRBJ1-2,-,CASSPNSGGDGYTF,TGTGCCAGCTCACCAAATTCAGGGGGCGATGGCTACACCTTC
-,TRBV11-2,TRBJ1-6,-,CASSPITGTNSPLHF,TGTGCCAGCAGCCCCATTACAGGGACTAATTCACCCCTCCACTTT
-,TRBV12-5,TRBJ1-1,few,CASGLDEDWMGTEAFF,TGTGCTAGTGGTTTGGACGAGGACTGGATGGGCACTGAAGCTTTCTTT
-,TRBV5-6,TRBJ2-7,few,CASSFTYEQYF,TGTGCCAGCAGCTTCACCTACGAGCAGTACTTC